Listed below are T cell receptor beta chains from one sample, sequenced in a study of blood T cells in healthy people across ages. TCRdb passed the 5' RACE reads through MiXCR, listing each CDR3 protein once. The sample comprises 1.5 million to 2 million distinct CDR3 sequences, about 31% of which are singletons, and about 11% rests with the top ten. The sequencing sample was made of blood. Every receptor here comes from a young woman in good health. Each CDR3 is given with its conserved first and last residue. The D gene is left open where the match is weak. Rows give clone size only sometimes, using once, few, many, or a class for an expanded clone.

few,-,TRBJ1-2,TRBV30,TGTGCCTGGAGTGTACTCCCCGCTCAGGACTTCTATGGCTACACCTTC,CAWSVLPAQDFYGYTF
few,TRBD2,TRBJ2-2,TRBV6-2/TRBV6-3,TGTGCCAGCAGTCGGGAGGCATCCCAGAACACCGGGGAGCTGTTTTTT,CASSREASQNTGELFF
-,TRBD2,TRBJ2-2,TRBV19,TGTGCCAGTAGCCCTCTAGCGGGGGCGAACACCGGGGAGCTGTTTTTT,CASSPLAGANTGELFF
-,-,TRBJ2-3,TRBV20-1,TGCAGTGCTAGAGATATCGGGGGAGCGCAGTATTTT,CSARDIGGAQYF
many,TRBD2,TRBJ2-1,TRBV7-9,TGTGCCAGCAGCCCCTCGGCGGGGGGGTACAATGAGCAGTTCTTC,CASSPSAGGYNEQFF
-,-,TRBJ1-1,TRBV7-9,TGTGCCAGCAGCCCCAGCTTGTTAATAGGTACGAGGAACACTGAAGCTTTCTTT,CASSPSLLIGTRNTEAFF
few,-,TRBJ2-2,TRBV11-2,TGTGCCAGCAGCTTAACTAACCCTAACACCGGGGAGCTGTTTTTT,CASSLTNPNTGELFF
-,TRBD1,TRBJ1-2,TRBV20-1,TGCAGTGCTCCAGGGGGCAGCCATGGCTACACCTTC,CSAPGGSHGYTF
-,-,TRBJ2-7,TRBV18,TGTACCAGCTCACCACGTCCGTCCTCCTACGAGCAGTACTTC,CTSSPRPSSYEQYF
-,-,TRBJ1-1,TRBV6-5,TGTGCCAGCACCCGTCAGAAGAACACTGAAGCTTTCTTT,CASTRQKNTEAFF
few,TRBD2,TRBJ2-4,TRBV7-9,TGTGCCAGCAGCTCGGAGCGGGAGGGCCGGGGAAACATTCAGTACTTC,CASSSEREGRGNIQYF
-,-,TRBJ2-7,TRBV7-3,TGTGCCAGCAGCTTAACGTCTGCTGGCGGCGAGCAGTACTTC,CASSLTSAGGEQYF
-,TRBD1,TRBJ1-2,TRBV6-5,TGTGCCAGCGGTTACAAGGGACAGACTACTAACTATGGCTACACCTTC,CASGYKGQTTNYGYTF
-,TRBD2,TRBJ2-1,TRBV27,TGTGCCAGCAGTTTTGAGGCGGGAGGTCTGAATGAGCAGTTCTTC,CASSFEAGGLNEQFF
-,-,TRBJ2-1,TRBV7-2,TGTGCCAGCAGCCCTACCCCAGGCGCGCGGTTCTTC,CASSPTPGARFF
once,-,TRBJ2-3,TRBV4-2,TGTGCCAGCAGCCAAGGTCGAGGCGGGGACAATACGCAGTATTTT,CASSQGRGGDNTQYF